These T cell receptor beta chains were read from a single sample in a study of graft-versus-host responses after intestinal transplantation. Their antigens remain unidentified. The protocol was immunoSEQ multiplex PCR, while the TCRdb copy is restricted to in-frame clones and leaves out a portion. The table lists 45,000 to 65,000 clones, approximately 94% of them singletons. The sample consisted of unstimulated CD4+ T cells sorted from spleen or lymph node cells, taken before transplant. Source of these receptors: a human donor who was the organ donor for an intestinal transplant. Both conserved end residues are part of each CDR3. A D gene is named only where the DNA matches it firmly. Clone size, where shown, is once, few, many, or a class for clones that have expanded.

size: -; J: TRBJ1-2; D: TRBD1; V: TRBV27; CDR3: CASSFSAHRGRDYGYTF; DNA: TGTGCCAGCAGTTTCAGCGCGCACAGGGGGCGGGACTATGGCTACACCTTC
size: -; J: TRBJ2-5; D: TRBD2; V: TRBV27; CDR3: CASGKQGAVTSGGRETQYF; DNA: TGTGCCAGCGGGAAACAGGGAGCCGTGACTAGCGGGGGTCGGGAGACCCAGTACTTC
size: once; J: TRBJ2-1; D: -; V: TRBV7-2; CDR3: CASSLAGSYNEQFF; DNA: TGTGCCAGCAGCTTAGCGGGTTCCTACAATGAGCAGTTCTTC
size: -; J: TRBJ2-5; D: -; V: TRBV5-1; CDR3: CASSLDRQETQYF; DNA: TGCGCCAGCAGCTTGGACCGCCAAGAGACCCAGTACTTC
size: -; J: TRBJ1-6; D: -; V: TRBV18; CDR3: CASSGTRSSYNSPLHF; DNA: TGTGCCAGCTCAGGTACACGGAGCTCCTATAATTCACCCCTCCACTTT
size: -; J: TRBJ1-5; D: -; V: TRBV5-8; CDR3: CASSLFWGSNQPQHF; DNA: TGTGCCAGCAGCTTGTTCTGGGGTAGCAATCAGCCCCAGCATTTT
size: -; J: TRBJ2-7; D: -; V: TRBV10-2; CDR3: CASTGAGKFYEQYF; DNA: TGCGCCAGCACGGGGGCAGGCAAGTTTTACGAGCAGTACTTC
size: -; J: TRBJ2-1; D: TRBD2; V: TRBV5-4; CDR3: CASSPRGGYYNEQFF; DNA: TGTGCCAGCAGCCCTCGGGGGGGTTACTACAATGAGCAGTTCTTC
size: -; J: TRBJ2-7; D: -; V: TRBV6-5; CDR3: CASSSTFYEQYF; DNA: TGTGCCAGCAGTTCCACGTTCTACGAGCAGTACTTC
size: -; J: TRBJ2-7; D: -; V: TRBV21-1; CDR3: CASSKARGLYEQYF; DNA: TGTGCCAGCAGCAAAGCCAGGGGGCTCTACGAGCAGTACTTC
size: -; J: TRBJ1-1; D: -; V: TRBV18; CDR3: CASSPGARGTEAFF; DNA: TGTGCCAGCTCACCAGGGGCGCGAGGTACTGAAGCTTTCTTT
size: -; J: TRBJ1-2; D: -; V: TRBV7-2; CDR3: CASSLGGTLSGYGYTF; DNA: TGTGCCAGCAGCTTAGGAGGGACACTGAGCGGCTATGGCTACACCTTC
size: once; J: TRBJ1-5; D: -; V: TRBV25-1; CDR3: CASSGDIGNQPQHF; DNA: TGTGCCAGCAGTGGGGACATTGGCAATCAGCCCCAGCATTTT
size: -; J: TRBJ2-1; D: -; V: TRBV7-2; CDR3: CASSLGLAYNEQFF; DNA: TGTGCCAGCAGCTTAGGACTAGCCTACAATGAGCAGTTCTTC
size: -; J: TRBJ1-6; D: -; V: TRBV18; CDR3: CASSRRTRDNSPLHF; DNA: TGTGCCAGCTCCCGACGGACAAGAGATAATTCACCCCTCCACTTT
size: once; J: TRBJ1-2; D: TRBD1; V: TRBV5-6; CDR3: CASSLGTGGYYGYTF; DNA: TGTGCCAGCAGCTTGGGGACAGGGGGCTACTATGGCTACACCTTC
size: -; J: TRBJ2-7; D: TRBD2; V: TRBV5-1; CDR3: CASRSGAGNYEQYF; DNA: TGCGCCAGCAGATCTGGAGCGGGGAACTACGAGCAGTACTTC
size: -; J: TRBJ2-5; D: -; V: TRBV9; CDR3: CASSPTGSGQETQYF; DNA: TGTGCCAGCAGCCCCACGGGTAGCGGCCAAGAGACCCAGTACTTC
size: few; J: TRBJ1-1; D: -; V: TRBV19; CDR3: CASRIQGNPEAFF; DNA: TGTGCCAGTAGGATACAGGGAAACCCTGAAGCTTTCTTT
size: -; J: TRBJ2-6; D: -; V: TRBV4-1; CDR3: CASRRDSGANVLTF; DNA: TGCGCCAGCAGGAGGGATTCTGGGGCCAACGTCCTGACTTTC
size: -; J: TRBJ2-1; D: -; V: TRBV5-4; CDR3: CASSLVLGGSYNEQFF; DNA: TGTGCCAGCAGCTTGGTGCTGGGGGGATCCTACAATGAGCAGTTCTTC
size: -; J: TRBJ2-1; D: -; V: TRBV25-1; CDR3: CASSESGSLGDNEQFF; DNA: TGTGCCAGCAGTGAATCGGGGAGCCTTGGGGACAATGAGCAGTTCTTC
size: -; J: TRBJ1-4; D: -; V: TRBV5-1; CDR3: CASSWTGAFNEKLFF; DNA: TGCGCCAGCAGCTGGACCGGGGCTTTTAATGAAAAACTGTTTTTT
size: -; J: TRBJ2-2; D: -; V: TRBV15; CDR3: CATSRGGTGELFF; DNA: TGTGCCACCAGCAGAGGGGGGACCGGGGAGCTGTTTTTT
size: -; J: TRBJ1-2; D: -; V: TRBV7-2; CDR3: CASSLGPDRNYGYTF; DNA: TGTGCCAGCAGCTTAGGACCCGACAGGAACTATGGCTACACCTTC
size: -; J: TRBJ1-6; D: -; V: TRBV7-2; CDR3: CASSLGDVFGSNSPLHF; DNA: TGTGCCAGCAGCTTAGGGGACGTATTCGGCAGTAATTCACCCCTCCACTTT
size: -; J: TRBJ2-5; D: -; V: TRBV30; CDR3: CAWSLEETQYF; DNA: TGTGCCTGGAGCCTTGAAGAGACCCAGTACTTC
size: once; J: TRBJ2-7; D: -; V: TRBV11-2; CDR3: CASSLRQGVGSYEQYF; DNA: TGTGCCAGCAGCTTACGGCAGGGTGTGGGCTCCTACGAGCAGTACTTC
size: -; J: TRBJ1-1; D: -; V: TRBV30; CDR3: CAWSVRQDKGVINTEAFF; DNA: TGTGCCTGGAGTGTACGGCAAGACAAGGGAGTGATCAACACTGAAGCTTTCTTT
size: -; J: TRBJ2-1; D: TRBD2; V: TRBV10-3; CDR3: CAISDRGASGALAGEQFF; DNA: TGTGCCATCAGTGATAGAGGGGCTAGCGGGGCGCTGGCGGGGGAGCAGTTCTTC
size: -; J: TRBJ1-5; D: -; V: TRBV1; CDR3: CTSSQDRRADQPQHF; DNA: TGCACCAGCAGCCAAGATAGGAGGGCAGATCAGCCCCAGCATTTT
size: few; J: TRBJ2-3; D: -; V: TRBV20-1; CDR3: CSASLADTQYF; DNA: TGCAGTGCAAGTTTAGCAGATACGCAGTATTTT
size: -; J: TRBJ1-2; D: -; V: TRBV6-1; CDR3: CASRRQSYGYTF; DNA: TGTGCCAGCAGACGACAGTCCTATGGCTACACCTTC
size: once; J: TRBJ1-2; D: -; V: TRBV5-1; CDR3: CASSLVKGERDGYTF; DNA: TGCGCCAGCAGCTTGGTGAAGGGGGAGAGAGATGGCTACACCTTC
size: -; J: TRBJ2-7; D: -; V: TRBV18; CDR3: CASSSYQDNSYEQYF; DNA: TGTGCCAGCTCAAGTTACCAGGACAACTCCTACGAGCAGTACTTC
size: -; J: TRBJ2-4; D: -; V: TRBV18; CDR3: CASSPSGKNIQYF; DNA: TGTGCCAGCTCACCATCAGGGAAAAACATTCAGTACTTC
size: -; J: TRBJ1-2; D: -; V: TRBV14; CDR3: CASSHSRGDFPYGYTF; DNA: TGTGCCAGCAGCCACTCGAGGGGGGACTTCCCCTATGGCTACACCTTC
size: -; J: TRBJ2-5; D: TRBD2; V: TRBV7-2; CDR3: CASSIGTSGDRGETQYF; DNA: TGTGCCAGCAGCATTGGGACTAGCGGGGACCGTGGGGAGACCCAGTACTTC
size: once; J: TRBJ1-2; D: -; V: TRBV4-3; CDR3: CASSQDHEMGGRIYGYTF; DNA: TGCGCCAGCAGCCAAGATCATGAGATGGGTGGGCGGATCTATGGCTACACCTTC
size: -; J: TRBJ1-1; D: -; V: TRBV29-1; CDR3: CSSQRGQGTEAFF; DNA: TGCAGCTCGCAGCGGGGTCAAGGTACTGAAGCTTTCTTT
size: -; J: TRBJ2-3; D: -; V: TRBV18; CDR3: CASSPYTGRNTDTQYF; DNA: TGTGCCAGCTCACCATATACGGGACGCAACACAGATACGCAGTATTTT
size: few; J: TRBJ1-2; D: TRBD1; V: TRBV11-2; CDR3: CASSLQGGLGGYTF; DNA: TGTGCCAGCAGCTTACAGGGGGGATTGGGTGGCTACACCTTC
size: few; J: TRBJ1-1; D: TRBD1; V: TRBV6-5; CDR3: CATRTGLTEAFF; DNA: TGTGCCACTCGGACAGGGCTGACTGAAGCTTTCTTT
size: -; J: TRBJ2-7; D: TRBD2; V: TRBV4-2; CDR3: CASSQDSGGEQYF; DNA: TGTGCCAGCAGCCAAGATAGCGGGGGCGAGCAGTACTTC
size: -; J: TRBJ2-3; D: TRBD2; V: TRBV10-2; CDR3: CASSPIAGGRVDTQYF; DNA: TGCGCCAGCTCTCCAATAGCGGGGGGCCGAGTAGATACGCAGTATTTT
size: -; J: TRBJ1-4; D: -; V: TRBV2; CDR3: CASSEDVANEKLFF; DNA: TGTGCCAGCAGTGAGGACGTTGCTAATGAAAAACTGTTTTTT
size: -; J: TRBJ1-2; D: -; V: TRBV7-2; CDR3: CASSLVRQGYGYTF; DNA: TGTGCCAGCAGCTTAGTACGGCAGGGCTATGGCTACACCTTC
size: -; J: TRBJ2-1; D: -; V: TRBV7-3; CDR3: CASSLNQGPYNEQFF; DNA: TGTGCCAGCAGCTTAAATCAGGGGCCCTACAATGAGCAGTTCTTC
size: -; J: TRBJ2-7; D: TRBD1; V: TRBV18; CDR3: CASSPLPGQGGEQYF; DNA: TGTGCCAGCTCACCCCTACCGGGACAGGGTGGCGAGCAGTACTTC
size: few; J: TRBJ1-3; D: -; V: TRBV7-3; CDR3: CASSWKGSCGNTIYF; DNA: TGTGCCAGCAGCTGGAAGGGATCATGCGGAAACACCATATATTTT
size: -; J: TRBJ1-1; D: -; V: TRBV7-8; CDR3: CASSSRQPGTEAFF; DNA: TGTGCCAGCAGCTCAAGACAGCCGGGCACTGAAGCTTTCTTT
size: -; J: TRBJ2-3; D: -; V: TRBV11-2; CDR3: CASSLGLTDTQYF; DNA: TGTGCCAGCAGCTTAGGACTCACAGATACGCAGTATTTT
size: -; J: TRBJ2-1; D: TRBD2; V: TRBV12-5; CDR3: CASGRGGYNEQFF; DNA: TGTGCTAGTGGTCGGGGGGGCTACAATGAGCAGTTCTTC
size: -; J: TRBJ2-5; D: TRBD2; V: TRBV5-1; CDR3: CASSPLGTSGRRSQETQYF; DNA: TGCGCCAGCAGCCCCCTGGGTACTAGCGGGCGCCGCTCCCAAGAGACCCAGTACTTC
size: -; J: TRBJ1-1; D: -; V: TRBV10-3; CDR3: CAISDRQSTEAFF; DNA: TGTGCCATCAGTGATAGACAGAGTACTGAAGCTTTCTTT
size: -; J: TRBJ1-1; D: -; V: TRBV5-1; CDR3: CASSLLLNTEAFF; DNA: TGCGCCAGCAGCTTGTTGCTGAACACTGAAGCTTTCTTT
size: -; J: TRBJ2-3; D: TRBD2; V: TRBV5-4; CDR3: CASSPEATSGATDTQYF; DNA: TGTGCCAGCAGCCCGGAAGCCACTAGCGGGGCCACAGATACGCAGTATTTT
size: -; J: TRBJ2-7; D: TRBD2; V: TRBV2; CDR3: CASSVGTSGFYEQYF; DNA: TGTGCCAGCAGTGTCGGGACTAGCGGATTCTACGAGCAGTACTTC